The present T cell receptor beta chain was sequenced within a study of T-cell memory formation after mild COVID-19. Each CDR3 protein gets one entry after TCRdb re-called the 5' RACE reads with MiXCR. The sample has around 250,000 distinct CDR3 sequences; around 15% are singletons. The CDR3 consists of 15 residues. V gave up 2 bases and J gave up 6 bases; unmatched junction bases: 5. Germline V lookup: CDR1 DFQATT, CDR2 SNEGSKA (reference sequence). This clonotype was seen ten or more times. The origin of this receptor is a man aged 18-30 years who had mild COVID-19 (a few samples of this study predate the infection). Cell type and time point are not known. The chain combines TRBV20-1 with TRBJ2-1; 12 nucleotides align to TRBD2. Sequencing was done on a sample of PBMCs or a T cell subset sorted from them (not recorded which). The CDR3 coding sequence is TGCAGTGCTAGAAGGACTAGCGGGGTGGCCAATGAGCAGTTCTTC. Translation gives CSARRTSGVANEQFF.